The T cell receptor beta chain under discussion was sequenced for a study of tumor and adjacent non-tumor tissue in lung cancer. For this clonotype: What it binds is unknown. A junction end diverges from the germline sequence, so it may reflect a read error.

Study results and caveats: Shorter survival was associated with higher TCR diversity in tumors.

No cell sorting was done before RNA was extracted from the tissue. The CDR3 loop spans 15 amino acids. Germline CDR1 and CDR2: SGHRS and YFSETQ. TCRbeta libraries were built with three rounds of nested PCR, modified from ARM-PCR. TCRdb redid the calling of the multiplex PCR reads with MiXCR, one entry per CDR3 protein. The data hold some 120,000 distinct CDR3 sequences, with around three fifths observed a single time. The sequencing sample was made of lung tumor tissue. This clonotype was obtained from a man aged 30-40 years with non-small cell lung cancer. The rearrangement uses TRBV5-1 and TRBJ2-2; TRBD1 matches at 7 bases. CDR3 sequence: CAGSWGDRAAGELFF. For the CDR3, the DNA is TGCGCCGGCAGCTGGGGCGACAGGGCGGCCGGGGAGCTGTTTTTT.